One sample yielded the 23 T cell receptor beta chains listed below, sequenced in a study of blood T cell repertoires in COVID-19. The method was immunoSEQ multiplex PCR; TCRdb's version includes in-frame clones alone and lacks a portion of them. Of under 45,000 clones listed, roughly 78% are singletons. The specimen sequenced was peripheral blood. These receptors came from a man in his fifties or sixties with acute or convalescent COVID-19.

The chain joins TRBV24-1 to TRBJ2-3; the D gene is possibly TRBD1 (7 bases). CDR1 is KGHDR and CDR2 is SFDVKD in the germline V gene. The V end lost 0 bases, the J end lost 4 bases, and 13 bases lay between the germline ends. This CDR3 is built from 16 residues. The DNA for the CDR3 is TGTGCCACCAGTGATTTGCTGCAGGGGGGCGCAGATACGCAGTATTTT. Translating gives CATSDLLQGGADTQYF.

The J gene is TRBJ2-7, the V gene TRBV7-9, with 10 bases fitting TRBD2. This CDR3 comprises 17 residues. V was pared by 3 bases and J by 2 bases, with 10 bases of the junction left unmatched. CDR1 is SEHNR, CDR2 FQNEAQ, per germline (reference sequence). The CDR3 region is CASSLRGLAERPYEQYF. CDR3 DNA sequence: TGTGCCAGCAGCTTGAGAGGACTAGCGGAGAGGCCCTACGAGCAGTACTTC.

V and J are TRBV5-1 and TRBJ2-5; tentative D call: TRBD1 (5 bases). The germline V gene encodes CDR1 SGHRS and CDR2 YFSETQ. V lost 4 bases and J 5 bases, leaving 9 bases between the germline ends. This CDR3 spans 12 amino acids. The CDR3 DNA is TGCGCCAGCAGCCCGCCAGGGGAGACCCAGTACTTC. Translating gives CASSPPGETQYF.

The chain uses TRBV6-6 and TRBJ2-6; TRBD1 matches at 7 bases. Trimming removed 5 bases from V and 1 base from J; junction bases left unmatched: 8. The CDR3 runs 17 residues. In germline, CDR1 is MNHNY, CDR2 SVGAGI (reference sequence). CDR3 region: CASSPTGDQSGANVLTF. CDR3 sequence (DNA): TGTGCCAGCAGTCCAACAGGGGACCAATCTGGGGCCAACGTCCTGACTTTC.

Sample share makes this clone medium-sized (0.01 to 0.1%). The chain links TRBV6-5 to TRBJ2-7; 11 nucleotides agree with TRBD1. Germline loops: CDR1 MNHEY, CDR2 SVGAGI. V was clipped by 8 bases and J by 6 bases; unmatched bases: 9. This CDR3 region has 14 residues. In DNA, the CDR3 is TGTGCCAGCGGGCGAGGACAGGGGGCAGGCGAGCAGTACTTC. It is translated as CASGRGQGAGEQYF.

The chain joins TRBV14 to TRBJ1-6; D is unclear. Trimming pared 3 bases from V and 5 bases from J, leaving 2 bases between. This CDR3 comprises 12 residues. CDR1 and CDR2 from the germline V gene are SGHDN and FVKESK. The CDR3 reads CASSHNNSPLHF. CDR3 DNA sequence: TGTGCCAGCAGCCATAATAATTCACCCCTCCACTTT.

The chain carries TRBV19 and TRBJ2-4, with 10 bases fitting TRBD2. J lost 2 bases, V lost 2 bases, and 3 bases had no gene match. CDR1 and CDR2 from the germline V gene are LNHDA and SQIVND (reference sequence). The CDR3 contains 16 residues. The CDR3 sequence is CASSIILAGSKNIQYF. The CDR3 DNA reads TGTGCCAGTAGTATAATACTAGCGGGATCCAAAAACATTCAGTACTTC.

The V call is TRBV6-5, the J call TRBJ2-3, with 10 bases identical to TRBD2. The V gene end was trimmed by 6 bases and the J gene end by 2 bases; junction bases not matched to a gene: 5. The CDR3 runs to 15 residues. The germline CDR1 and CDR2 sequences are MNHEY and SVGAGI. The CDR3 is CASSSSGSPTDTQYF. CDR3 DNA: TGTGCCAGCAGCTCTAGCGGGAGCCCCACAGATACGCAGTATTTT.

V and J are TRBV6-5 and TRBJ2-5, with unresolved D. Germline V gives CDR1 MNHEY, CDR2 SVGAGI. The CDR3 contains 13 residues. With 6 bases removed from V and 1 base from J, the gap between germline ends came to 9 bases. The CDR3 region has the DNA TGTGCCAGCAGACAGTTTAGCCAAGAGACCCAGTACTTC. It translates to CASRQFSQETQYF.

V and J are TRBV11-2 and TRBJ2-3; 11 nucleotides match TRBD1. J was trimmed by 4 bases and V by 1 base; bases with no gene match: 4. The CDR3 has 16 residues. Germline V gene data show CDR1 as SGHAT and CDR2 as FQNNGV. The CDR3 nucleotides are TGTGCCAGCAGCTTAGCGGGACAGGGGGGTGCAGATACGCAGTATTTT. Protein: CASSLAGQGGADTQYF.

The chain is built from TRBV5-1 and TRBJ2-1, with D possibly being TRBD2 (5 bases). Trimming cost V 0 bases and J 2 bases, with 12 bases left between them. There are 16 residues in the CDR3. Germline lookup yields CDR1 SGHRS and CDR2 YFSETQ. DNA for the CDR3: TGCGCCAGCAGCTTGGCCCAGGCGGGCCCCTACAATGAGCAGTTCTTC. It specifies CASSLAQAGPYNEQFF.

The chain has TRBV7-6 and TRBJ2-1; 15 bases fit TRBD2. Trimming cost V 5 bases and J 3 bases; bases outside gene matches: 8. The germline V gene encodes CDR1 SGHVS and CDR2 FNYEAQ. The CDR3 runs to 18 residues. This CDR3 reads CASSPRGLAGGFYNEQFF. In DNA form, the CDR3 reads TGTGCCAGCAGCCCCCGGGGACTAGCGGGAGGCTTCTACAATGAGCAGTTCTTC.

V usage is TRBV7-8 and J usage is TRBJ2-3; TRBD2 aligns across 11 bases. The CDR3 spans 16 residues. V dropped 5 bases and J dropped 2; count of bases not matched to a gene: 6. Germline V gene data show CDR1 as SGHVS and CDR2 as FQNEAQ. The CDR3 loop is CASSILTSGITDTQYF. The CDR3 DNA is TGTGCCAGCAGCATACTGACTAGCGGGATCACAGATACGCAGTATTTT.

The chain has TRBV18 and TRBJ2-1, with 7 bases identical to TRBD1. The J segment lost 3 bases and the V segment lost 2 bases, leaving 7 bases of the junction unmatched. The CDR3 totals 16 residues. The germline V gene encodes CDR1 KGHSH and CDR2 LQKENI. The CDR3 nucleotides read TGTGCCAGCTCACCAATCGGACAGGTGAGCTACAATGAGCAGTTCTTC. This sequence encodes CASSPIGQVSYNEQFF.

The rearrangement links TRBV2 to TRBJ2-7; 8 nucleotides line up with TRBD2. With V trimmed by 8 bases and J by 0 bases, 6 bases remained unmatched. The germline V gene has CDR1 SNHLY and CDR2 FYNNEI. The length of the CDR3 is 14 residues. CDR3 in amino acids: CASVLAGGSYEQYF. CDR3 DNA sequence: TGTGCCAGCGTTCTAGCGGGCGGCTCCTACGAGCAGTACTTC.

The genes are TRBV28 and TRBJ1-5; possibly TRBD1 for D (5 bases). Germline CDR1 reads MDHEN; CDR2 reads SYDVKM. V lost 7 bases to trimming and J lost 5 bases, with 9 bases between them. The CDR3 runs 12 residues. The CDR3 DNA reads TGTGCCAGCACTCCGGGGGATCAGCCCCAGCATTTT. Translated: CASTPGDQPQHF.

CDR3 sequence reads: CASSLDPILAGPGTQYF. The CDR3 nucleotides are TGCGCCAGCAGCTTGGACCCTATACTAGCGGGACCCGGGACCCAGTACTTC. The V call is TRBV5-1, the J call TRBJ2-5; 10 nucleotides match TRBD2. The CDR3 is made up of 17 amino acids. After removal of 0 bases from V and 7 bases from J, the junction contained 12 bases not matched to a gene. CDR1 and CDR2 (germline): SGHRS, YFSETQ.

The chain combines TRBV11-2 with TRBJ2-7; 15 nucleotides agree with TRBD2. The CDR3 is made up of 18 amino acids. CDR1 and CDR2 (germline): SGHAT, FQNNGV. The trim removed 4 bases at V and 7 bases at J, leaving 14 bases unmatched. The CDR3 nucleotides read TGTGCCAGCAGCTGGGGACTAGCGGGAGGTGCTACTACTGGTGAGCAGTACTTC. Translated, it gives CASSWGLAGGATTGEQYF.

This chain uses TRBV5-1 with TRBJ2-1, with unresolved D. V lost 0 bases to trimming and J lost 3 bases, with 4 bases between them. The CDR3 consists of 13 residues. The germline V gene encodes CDR1 SGHRS and CDR2 YFSETQ. Here the CDR3 DNA reads TGCGCCAGCAGCTTGGGCTACTACAATGAGCAGTTCTTC. It yields the protein CASSLGYYNEQFF.

This rearrangement joins TRBV7-2 to TRBJ2-3; 11 bases agree with TRBD2. J gave up 5 bases and V 5 bases, and 6 bases lay outside the gene matches. From germline, CDR1 is SGHTA and CDR2 FQGNSA. CDR3 length: 15 residues. CDR3 loop: CASSPTSGRGDTQYF. For the CDR3, the DNA is TGTGCCAGCAGCCCTACTAGCGGGAGAGGAGATACGCAGTATTTT. The whole variable domain, remainder taken from reference TRBV7-2 and TRBJ2-3, is GAGVSQSPSNKVTEKGKDVELRCDPISGHTALYWYRQSLGQGLEFLIYFQGNSAPDKSGLPSDRFSAERTGGSVSTLTIQRTQQEDSAVYLCASSPTSGRGDTQYFGPGTRLTVL.

This clone was seen a few times. J is TRBJ2-7 and V is TRBV5-1, with TRBD1 identical over 8 bases. Germline values: CDR1 SGHRS, CDR2 YFSETQ. V lost 5 bases and J lost 3; bases outside the gene matches: 7. This CDR3 region has 14 residues. The CDR3 DNA sequence: TGCGCCAGCAGATCCGACAGGGGCAACTACGAGCAGTACTTC. Translation gives CASRSDRGNYEQYF.

The chain recombines TRBV2 with TRBJ2-5; D may be TRBD1 (5 bases). CDR3 length: 13 residues. V lost 5 bases and J lost 4, with 11 bases in between. Germline CDR1 SNHLY, CDR2 FYNNEI. CDR3 protein: CASSRTRGETQYF. In nucleotides, the CDR3 is TGTGCCAGCAGTCGGACACGAGGAGAGACCCAGTACTTC.

V gene TRBV2 combines with J gene TRBJ2-1; D uncertain. The CDR3 spans 11 residues. The V end lost 7 bases, the J end lost 5 bases, and 6 bases lay between the germline ends. From germline, CDR1 is SNHLY and CDR2 FYNNEI. This CDR3 reads CASTGNNEQFF. CDR3 DNA sequence: TGTGCCAGCACTGGCAACAATGAGCAGTTCTTC. Complete variable domain (other parts from reference TRBV2 and TRBJ2-1): EPEVTQTPSHQVTQMGQEVILRCVPISNHLYFYWYRQILGQKVEFLVSFYNNEISEKSEIFDDQFSVERPDGSNFTLKIRSTKLEDSAMYFCASTGNNEQFFGPGTRLTVL.